This T cell receptor (gamma chain) originates from a study of Vδ1+ human thymocytes. RNA was extracted from the cells and then reverse transcribed. Pooled V-gene forward primers with one constant-region reverse primer generated the CDR3 amplicons by multiplex PCR. With CATT, TCRdb re-called clones from the multiplex PCR reads. In the table there are about 36,000 gamma-chain clones, over 20% of which are singletons. This clone was observed a few times. Antigen: not known. This CDR3 has 11 amino acids. J lost 12 bases, V lost 4 bases, and 9 bases had no gene match. CDR1 and CDR2 from the germline V gene are VTNTFY and YDVSTARD (reference sequence). Study-wide results and limits: In the thymus, TRG and TRD repertoires looked highly polyclonal with Gaussian CDR3 lengths. Unlike peripheral blood Vdelta1+ controls, thymic delta-chain sequences included 15% to 20% Vdelta2 and few Vdelta3. TRD repertoires were essentially private, unlike widely shared TRG clonotypes.

Thymocytes were sorted as CD3+ TCRVdelta1+ TCRVdelta2- after alphabeta T cell depletion. Vdelta1+ thymocyte sorts reached between about 97% and 99.6% purity. The V and J genes are TRGV3 and TRGJ1 or TRGJ2. The receptor was isolated from a girl less than two years old who had congenital heart surgery. The sequenced material came from Vdelta1+ gamma-delta thymocytes from the thymus. The subset here: FACS-sorted CD3+ TCRalphabeta- TCRVdelta1+ TCRVdelta2- thymocytes. CDR3 DNA sequence: TGTGCCACCTGGGATGGAAGCGGGAAACTCTTT. This codes for CATWDGSGKLF.